This TCR beta chain was identified in a study of blood T cell repertoires in COVID-19. Across the study: Material from acute and convalescent COVID-19 was sourced from the United States, Italy and Spain. PBMCs, B-cell-depleted T cells, or T cells were the source of the cDNA or gDNA that made up the material.

Between the trimmed V and J ends, which lost 5 bases and 6 bases, there was a span of 13 bases. The CDR3 loop spans 13 amino acids. Germline CDR1 and CDR2: SGHTA and FQGTGA. Study processing details: Counts of nucleated cells, estimated from reference gene primer amplification, were obtained. Profiled with immunoSEQ multiplex PCR; TCRdb holds only in-frame clones, not every one. That table furnishes V, J and clone size, whereas the DNA furnished D and trimming. The sample records tens of thousands of clones, around 88% being singletons. This TCR was recovered from a human donor in a cohort sampled during active COVID-19. The rearrangement links TRBV7-3 to TRBJ2-5; a weak D match, TRBD1 (6 bases). The sequencing input was peripheral blood. CDR3 sequence: CASSQGSEKTQYF. The DNA of the CDR3 is TGTGCCAGCAGCCAGGGGTCCGAAAAGACCCAGTACTTC.